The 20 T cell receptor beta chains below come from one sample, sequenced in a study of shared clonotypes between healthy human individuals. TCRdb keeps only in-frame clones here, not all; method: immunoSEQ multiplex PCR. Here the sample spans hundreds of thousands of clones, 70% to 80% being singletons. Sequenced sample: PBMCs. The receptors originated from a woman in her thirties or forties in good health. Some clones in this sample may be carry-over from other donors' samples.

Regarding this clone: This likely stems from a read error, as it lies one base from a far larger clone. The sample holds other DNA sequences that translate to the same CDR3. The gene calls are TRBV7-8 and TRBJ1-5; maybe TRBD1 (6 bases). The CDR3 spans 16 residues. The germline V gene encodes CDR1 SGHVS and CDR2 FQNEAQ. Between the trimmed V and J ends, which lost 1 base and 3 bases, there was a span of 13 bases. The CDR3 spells CASSLGGGRDNQPQHF. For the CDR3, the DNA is TGTGCCAGCAGCTTAGGTGGGGGGCGGGACAATCAGCCCCAGCATTTT.

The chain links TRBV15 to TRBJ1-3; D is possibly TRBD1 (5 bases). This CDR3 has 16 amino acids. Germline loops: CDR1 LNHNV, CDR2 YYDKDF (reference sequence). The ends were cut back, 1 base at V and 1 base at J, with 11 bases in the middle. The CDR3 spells CATSRAGLGSGNTIYF. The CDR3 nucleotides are TGTGCCACCAGCAGAGCGGGACTAGGTTCTGGAAACACCATATATTTT.

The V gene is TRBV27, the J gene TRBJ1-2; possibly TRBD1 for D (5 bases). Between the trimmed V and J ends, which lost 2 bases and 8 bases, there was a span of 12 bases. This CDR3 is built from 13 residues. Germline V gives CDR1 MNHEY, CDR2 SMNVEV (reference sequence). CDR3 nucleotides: TGTGCCAGCAGTTTAGCGGGGGTCGAGGGCTACACCTTC. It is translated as CASSLAGVEGYTF.

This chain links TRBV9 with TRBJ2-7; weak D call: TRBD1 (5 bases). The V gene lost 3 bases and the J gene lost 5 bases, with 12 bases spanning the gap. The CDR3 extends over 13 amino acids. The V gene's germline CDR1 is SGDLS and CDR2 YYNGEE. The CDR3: CASSGRRGNEQYF. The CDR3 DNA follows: TGTGCCAGCAGCGGGCGAAGGGGTAACGAGCAGTACTTC. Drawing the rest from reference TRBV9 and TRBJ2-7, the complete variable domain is DSGVTQTPKHLITATGQRVTLRCSPRSGDLSVYWYQQSLDQGLQFLIQYYNGEERAKGNILERFSAQQFPDLHSELNLSSLELGDSALYFCASSGRRGNEQYFGPGTRLTVT.

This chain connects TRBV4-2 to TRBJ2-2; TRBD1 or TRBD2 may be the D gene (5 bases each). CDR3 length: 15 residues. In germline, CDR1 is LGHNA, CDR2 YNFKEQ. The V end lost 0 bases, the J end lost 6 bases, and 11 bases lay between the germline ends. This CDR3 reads CASSQDHRGAGELFF. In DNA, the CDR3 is TGTGCCAGCAGCCAAGATCATAGGGGAGCCGGGGAGCTGTTTTTT.

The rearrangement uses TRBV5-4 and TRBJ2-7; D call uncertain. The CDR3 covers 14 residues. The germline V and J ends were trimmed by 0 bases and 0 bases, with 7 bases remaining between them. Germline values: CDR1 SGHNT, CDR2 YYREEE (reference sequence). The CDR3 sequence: CASSLVPASYEQYF. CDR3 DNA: TGTGCCAGCAGCTTGGTTCCGGCCTCCTACGAGCAGTACTTC.

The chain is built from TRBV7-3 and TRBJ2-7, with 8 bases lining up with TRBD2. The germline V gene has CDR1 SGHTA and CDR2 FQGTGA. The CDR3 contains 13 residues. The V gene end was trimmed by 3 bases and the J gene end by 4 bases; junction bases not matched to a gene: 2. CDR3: CASSLGLGYEQYF. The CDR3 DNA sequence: TGTGCCAGCAGCTTGGGACTAGGGTACGAGCAGTACTTC. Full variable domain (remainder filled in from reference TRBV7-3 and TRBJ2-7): GAGVSQTPSNKVTEKGKYVELRCDPISGHTALYWYRQSLGQGPEFLIYFQGTGAADDSGLPNDRFFAVRPEGSVSTLKIQRTERGDSAVYLCASSLGLGYEQYFGPGTRLTVT.

This CDR3 reads CAIKDSGNTGELFF. The CDR3 coding sequence is TGTGCCATCAAGGATAGCGGGAACACCGGGGAGCTGTTTTTT. The chain has TRBV10-3 and TRBJ2-2, with TRBD2 as a possible D gene (6 bases). V was clipped by 7 bases and J by 1 base, with 10 bases between them. CDR1 ENHRY and CDR2 SYGVKD come from the germline V gene. This CDR3 is 14 amino acids long.

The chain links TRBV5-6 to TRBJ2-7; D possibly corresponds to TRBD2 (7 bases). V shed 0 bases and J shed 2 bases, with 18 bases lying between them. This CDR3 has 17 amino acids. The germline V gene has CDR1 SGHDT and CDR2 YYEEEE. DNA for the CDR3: TGTGCCAGCAGCTTGGGAGCCGGACCGGGGGGCGCCTACGAGCAGTACTTC. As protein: CASSLGAGPGGAYEQYF. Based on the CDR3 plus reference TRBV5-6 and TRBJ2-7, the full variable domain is DAGVTQSPTHLIKTRGQQVTLRCSPKSGHDTVSWYQQALGQGPQFIFQYYEEEERQRGNFPDRFSGHQFPNYSSELNVNALLLGDSALYLCASSLGAGPGGAYEQYFGPGTRLTVT.

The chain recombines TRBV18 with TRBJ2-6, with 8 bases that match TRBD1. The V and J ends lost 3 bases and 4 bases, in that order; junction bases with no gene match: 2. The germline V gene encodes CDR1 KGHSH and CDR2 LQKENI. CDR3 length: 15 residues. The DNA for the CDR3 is TGTGCCAGCTCACCTTGGACAGGGGGGGCCAACGTCCTGACTTTC. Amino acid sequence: CASSPWTGGANVLTF.

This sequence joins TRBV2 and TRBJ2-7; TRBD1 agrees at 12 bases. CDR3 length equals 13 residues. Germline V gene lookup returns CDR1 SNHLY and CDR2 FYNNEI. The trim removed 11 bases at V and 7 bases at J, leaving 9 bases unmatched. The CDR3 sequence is CALRDRGRREQYF. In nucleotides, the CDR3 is TGTGCCCTTCGGGACAGGGGGCGTCGGGAGCAGTACTTC.

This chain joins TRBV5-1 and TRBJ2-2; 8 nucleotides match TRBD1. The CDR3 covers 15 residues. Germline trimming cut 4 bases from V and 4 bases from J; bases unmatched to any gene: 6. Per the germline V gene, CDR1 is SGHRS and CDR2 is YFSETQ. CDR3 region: CASSPYRGSTGELFF. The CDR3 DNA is TGCGCCAGCAGCCCATACAGGGGGAGCACCGGGGAGCTGTTTTTT.

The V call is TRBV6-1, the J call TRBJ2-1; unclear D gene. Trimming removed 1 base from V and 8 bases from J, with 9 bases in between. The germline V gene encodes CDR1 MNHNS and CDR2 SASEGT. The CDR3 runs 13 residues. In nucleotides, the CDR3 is TGTGCCAGCAGTGAAGGCCGGGTACATGAGCAGTTCTTC. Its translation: CASSEGRVHEQFF.

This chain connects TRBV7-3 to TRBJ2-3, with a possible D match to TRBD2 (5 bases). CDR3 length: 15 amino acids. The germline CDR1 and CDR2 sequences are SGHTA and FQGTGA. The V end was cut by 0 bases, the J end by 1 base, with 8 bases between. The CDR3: CASSLTSAGTDTQYF. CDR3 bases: TGTGCCAGCAGCTTAACTAGCGCGGGCACAGATACGCAGTATTTT.

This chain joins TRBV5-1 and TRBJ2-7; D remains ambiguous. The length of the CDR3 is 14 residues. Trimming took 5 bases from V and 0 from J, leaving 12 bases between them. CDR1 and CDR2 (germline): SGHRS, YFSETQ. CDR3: CASRGIGNSYEQYF. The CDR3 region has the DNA TGCGCCAGCAGGGGGATAGGGAACTCCTACGAGCAGTACTTC.

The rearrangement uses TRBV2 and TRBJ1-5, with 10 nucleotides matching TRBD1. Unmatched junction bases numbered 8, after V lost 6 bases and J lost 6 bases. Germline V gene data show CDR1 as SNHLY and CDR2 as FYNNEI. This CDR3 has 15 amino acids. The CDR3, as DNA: TGTGCCAGCAGCCTGCAGACAGGGGGCCTTCAGCCCCAGCATTTT. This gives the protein CASSLQTGGLQPQHF.

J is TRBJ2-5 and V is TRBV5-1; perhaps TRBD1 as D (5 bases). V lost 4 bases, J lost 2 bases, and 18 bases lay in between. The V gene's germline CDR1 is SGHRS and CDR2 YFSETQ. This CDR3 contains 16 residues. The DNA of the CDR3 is TGCGCCAGCAGCCCCCCTCTCGACAGTGGACAAGAGACCCAGTACTTC. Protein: CASSPPLDSGQETQYF.

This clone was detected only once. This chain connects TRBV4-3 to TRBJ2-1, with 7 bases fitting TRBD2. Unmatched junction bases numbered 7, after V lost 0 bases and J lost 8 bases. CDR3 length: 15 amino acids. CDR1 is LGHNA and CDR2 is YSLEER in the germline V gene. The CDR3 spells CASSQEGGGSYEQFF. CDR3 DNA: TGCGCCAGCAGCCAAGAGGGAGGCGGGAGCTATGAGCAGTTCTTC.

This chain's CDR3 is CASRSAWAGTYYEQYF. Here the CDR3 DNA reads TGTGCCAGCAGGTCTGCGTGGGCAGGGACTTACTACGAGCAGTACTTC. This sequence joins TRBV28 and TRBJ2-5, with D perhaps TRBD2 (6 bases). The end of the DNA fits TRBJ2-7 better, so the J call may be wrong. The CDR3 is 16 residues long. Germline assignment: CDR1 MDHEN and CDR2 SYDVKM.

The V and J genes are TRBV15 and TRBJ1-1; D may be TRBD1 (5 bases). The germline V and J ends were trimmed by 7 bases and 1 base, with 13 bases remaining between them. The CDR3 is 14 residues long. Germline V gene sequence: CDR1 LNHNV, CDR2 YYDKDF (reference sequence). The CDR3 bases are TGTGCCACCAAGTCCTTCACAGGGAACACTGAAGCTTTCTTT. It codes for CATKSFTGNTEAFF.